The clone carrying this T cell receptor beta chain has just a few counts. The source of the sample is a study of T cells in Graves' hyperthyroidism and ophthalmopathy. The CDR3 consists of 14 residues. Germline CDR1 and CDR2: SGHVS and FNYEAQ. V dropped 7 bases and J dropped 4 bases, with 13 bases sitting between them. Uncontrolled infection, other autoimmune disease, pregnancy and lactation each barred patients from inclusion. RNA transcripts provided the source from which TCR beta CDR3 regions were amplified. When the TCR CDR3 underwent first-round RT-PCR, the HTBI primer set was used. TCRdb re-called the multiplex PCR reads with MiXCR, one entry per CDR3 protein. The repertoire includes nearly 750,000 distinct CDR3 sequences, approximately 40% of them detected once, and roughly 30% sits in the top ten.

This sequence originates from a woman aged 40-49 years with Graves' hyperthyroidism. This chain links TRBV7-6 with TRBJ2-2; D gene unclear. What was sequenced was blood. CDR3 nucleotide sequence: TGTGCCAGCAAGTTGGGGATCCCCACCGGGGAGCTGTTTTTT. Translated, it gives CASKLGIPTGELFF.